This T cell receptor beta chain derives from a study of T cell responses to AZD1222 COVID-19 vaccine. The table came from immunoSEQ multiplex PCR; TCRdb's copy has only in-frame clones and leaves some out. The sample comprises approximately 70,000 clones, roughly 84% of which are singletons, and 24% rests with the top ten. The V gene's germline CDR1 is KGHSH and CDR2 LQKENI. This CDR3 contains 14 residues. V lost 0 bases to trimming and J lost 2 bases, with 7 bases between them. The chain is built from TRBV18 and TRBJ2-5, with D perhaps TRBD2 (6 bases). This TCR came from an adult in good health. Sample: peripheral blood, taken on day 0 of AZD1222 vaccination. CDR3 sequence (DNA): TGTGCCAGCTCACCACCGACTAGTCAAGAGACCCAGTACTTC. Residues: CASSPPTSQETQYF.